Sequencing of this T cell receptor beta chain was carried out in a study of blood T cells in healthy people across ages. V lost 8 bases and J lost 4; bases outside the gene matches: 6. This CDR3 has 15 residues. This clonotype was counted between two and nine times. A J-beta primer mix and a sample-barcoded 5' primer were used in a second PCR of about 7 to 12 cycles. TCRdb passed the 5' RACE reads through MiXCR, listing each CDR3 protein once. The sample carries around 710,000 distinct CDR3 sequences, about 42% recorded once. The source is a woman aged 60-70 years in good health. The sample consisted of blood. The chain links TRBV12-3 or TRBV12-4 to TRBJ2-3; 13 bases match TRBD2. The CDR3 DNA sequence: TGTGCCAGCCAAATACTAGCGGGAGGGGCAGATACGCAGTATTTT. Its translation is CASQILAGGADTQYF.